This T cell receptor (beta chain) was found in a study of T cells in Graves' hyperthyroidism and ophthalmopathy. Study-level results: Appearing also in blood were most of the thyroid clonotypes expanded above 0.001.

The CDR3 length is 12 residues. From germline, CDR1 is SQVTM and CDR2 ANQGSEA. The ends were cut back, 6 bases at V and 4 bases at J, with 13 bases in the middle. Many counts were recorded for this clonotype. Antigen unknown. RNA transcripts were the template for amplifying TCR beta CDR3 regions. A first-round RT-PCR of the TCR CDR3 used the HTBI primer set. TCRdb re-derived calls from the multiplex PCR reads in MiXCR, one entry per CDR3 protein. The table includes about 420,000 distinct CDR3 sequences, roughly 14% detected once. Diagnosis rested on symptoms, serum thyroxine and TRAb, thyroid ultrasound, and orbital computed tomography.

The chain is built from TRBV29-1 and TRBJ2-7; D possibly corresponds to TRBD2 (6 bases). The sample comprised blood. This TCR derives from a woman between 18 and 30 years old with Graves' hyperthyroidism. The CDR3 reads CSVGDSSYEQYF. The CDR3 DNA reads TGCAGCGTGGGGGACTCCTCGTACGAGCAGTACTTC.